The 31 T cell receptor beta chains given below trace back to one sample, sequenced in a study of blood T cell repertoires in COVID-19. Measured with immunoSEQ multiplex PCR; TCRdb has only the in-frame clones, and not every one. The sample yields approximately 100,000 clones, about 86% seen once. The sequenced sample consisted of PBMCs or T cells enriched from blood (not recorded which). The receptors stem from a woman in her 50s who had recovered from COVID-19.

This chain's CDR3 is CSASTDTQYF. The CDR3 DNA is TGCAGTGCCTCCACAGATACGCAGTATTTT. J is TRBJ2-3 and V is TRBV20-1; D is unresolved. V lost 6 bases to trimming and J lost 2 bases, with 3 bases between them. Germline lookup yields CDR1 DFQATT and CDR2 SNEGSKA (reference sequence). This CDR3 region has 10 residues.

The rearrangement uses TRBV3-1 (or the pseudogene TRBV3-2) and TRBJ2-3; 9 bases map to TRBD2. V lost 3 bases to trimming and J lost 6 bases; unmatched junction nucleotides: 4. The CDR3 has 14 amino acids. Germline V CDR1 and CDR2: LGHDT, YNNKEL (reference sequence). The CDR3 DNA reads TGTGCCAGCAGCCAGGGCGGGGGGGCGGATACGCAGTATTTT. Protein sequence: CASSQGGGADTQYF.

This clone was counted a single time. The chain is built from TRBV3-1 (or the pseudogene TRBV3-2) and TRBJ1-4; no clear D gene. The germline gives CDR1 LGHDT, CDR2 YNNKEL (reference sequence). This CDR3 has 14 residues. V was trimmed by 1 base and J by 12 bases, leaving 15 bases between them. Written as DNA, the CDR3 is TGTGCCAGCAGCCAAGTGGGCACGATCGAGCAACTGTTTTTT. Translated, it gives CASSQVGTIEQLFF.

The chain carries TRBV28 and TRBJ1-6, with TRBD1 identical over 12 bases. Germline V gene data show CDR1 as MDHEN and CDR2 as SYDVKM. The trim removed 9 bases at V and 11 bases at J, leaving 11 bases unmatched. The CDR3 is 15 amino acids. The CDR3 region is CASSEGTGGGTPLHF. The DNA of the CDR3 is TGTGCCAGTTCCGAAGGGACAGGGGGCGGGACACCCCTCCACTTT.

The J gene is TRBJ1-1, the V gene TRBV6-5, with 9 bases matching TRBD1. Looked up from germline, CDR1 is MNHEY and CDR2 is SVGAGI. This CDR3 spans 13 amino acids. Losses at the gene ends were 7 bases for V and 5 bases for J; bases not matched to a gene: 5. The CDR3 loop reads CASTRGQGTEAFF. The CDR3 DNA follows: TGTGCCAGCACCCGGGGACAGGGAACTGAAGCTTTCTTT.

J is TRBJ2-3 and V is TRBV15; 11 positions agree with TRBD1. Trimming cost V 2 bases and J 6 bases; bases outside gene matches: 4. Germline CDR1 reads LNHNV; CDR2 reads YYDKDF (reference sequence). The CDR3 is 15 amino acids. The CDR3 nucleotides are TGTGCCACCAGCAGATGGACAGGGGGCGCGGATACGCAGTATTTT. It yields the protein CATSRWTGGADTQYF.

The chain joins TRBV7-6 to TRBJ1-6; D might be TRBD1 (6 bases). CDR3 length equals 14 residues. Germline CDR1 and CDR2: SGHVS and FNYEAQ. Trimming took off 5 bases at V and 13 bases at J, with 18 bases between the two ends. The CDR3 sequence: CASSPTTGQGPLHF. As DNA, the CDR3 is TGTGCCAGCAGCCCAACGACAGGCCAGGGTCCCCTCCACTTT. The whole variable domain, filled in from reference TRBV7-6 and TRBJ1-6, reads GAGVSQSPRYKVTKRGQDVALRCDPISGHVSLYWYRQALGQGPEFLTYFNYEAQQDKSGLPNDRFSAERPEGSISTLTIQRTEQRDSAMYRCASSPTTGQGPLHFGNGTRLTVT.

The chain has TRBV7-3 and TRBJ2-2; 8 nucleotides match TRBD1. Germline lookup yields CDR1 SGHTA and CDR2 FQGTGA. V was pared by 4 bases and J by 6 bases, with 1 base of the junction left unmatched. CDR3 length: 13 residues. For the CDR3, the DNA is TGTGCCAGCAGCTCGACAGGGGCCGGGGAGCTGTTTTTT. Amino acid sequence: CASSSTGAGELFF.

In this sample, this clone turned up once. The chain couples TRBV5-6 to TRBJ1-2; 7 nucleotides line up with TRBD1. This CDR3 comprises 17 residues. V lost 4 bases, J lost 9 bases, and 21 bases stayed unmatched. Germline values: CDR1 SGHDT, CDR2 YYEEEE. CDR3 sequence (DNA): TGTGCCAGCAGCCCTTCCCCCACAGGGGATCCTTTGGGTCGCTACACCTTC. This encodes CASSPSPTGDPLGRYTF.

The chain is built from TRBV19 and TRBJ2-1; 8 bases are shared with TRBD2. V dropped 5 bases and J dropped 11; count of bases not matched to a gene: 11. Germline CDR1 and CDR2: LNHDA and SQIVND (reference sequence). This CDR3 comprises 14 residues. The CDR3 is CASSPGLVAFQQFF. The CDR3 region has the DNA TGTGCCAGTAGTCCGGGACTAGTTGCGTTTCAGCAGTTCTTC.

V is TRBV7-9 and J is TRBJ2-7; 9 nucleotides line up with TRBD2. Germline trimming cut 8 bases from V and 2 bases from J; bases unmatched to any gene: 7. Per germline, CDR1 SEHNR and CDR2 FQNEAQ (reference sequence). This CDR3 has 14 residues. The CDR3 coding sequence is TGTGCCAGCTCGAAGGTAGCGGGAGCCTACGAGCAGTACTTC. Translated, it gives CASSKVAGAYEQYF. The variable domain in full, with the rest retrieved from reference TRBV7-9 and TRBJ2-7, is DTGVSQNPRHKITKRGQNVTFRCDPISEHNRLYWYRQTLGQGPEFLTYFQNEAQLEKSRLLSDRFSAERPKGSFSTLEIQRTEQGDSAMYLCASSKVAGAYEQYFGPGTRLTVT.

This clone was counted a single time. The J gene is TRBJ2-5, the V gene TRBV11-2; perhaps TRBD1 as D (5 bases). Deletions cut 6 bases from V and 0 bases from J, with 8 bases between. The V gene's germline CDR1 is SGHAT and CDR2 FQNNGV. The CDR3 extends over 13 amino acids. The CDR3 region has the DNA TGTGCCAGCAGTGCAGGGTACCAAGAGACCCAGTACTTC. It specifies CASSAGYQETQYF.

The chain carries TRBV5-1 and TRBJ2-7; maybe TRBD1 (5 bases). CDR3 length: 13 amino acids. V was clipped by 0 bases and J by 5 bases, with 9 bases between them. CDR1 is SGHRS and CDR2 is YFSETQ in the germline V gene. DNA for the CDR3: TGCGCCAGCAGCTTGGAGGGGCTCCACGAGCAGTACTTC. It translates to CASSLEGLHEQYF.

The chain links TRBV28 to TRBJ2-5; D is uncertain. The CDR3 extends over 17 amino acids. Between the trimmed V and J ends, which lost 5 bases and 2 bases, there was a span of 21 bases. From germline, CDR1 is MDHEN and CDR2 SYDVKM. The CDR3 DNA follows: TGTGCCAGCAGTCTAGAGATTTCTCCGGAGAAGCAAGAGACCCAGTACTTC. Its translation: CASSLEISPEKQETQYF. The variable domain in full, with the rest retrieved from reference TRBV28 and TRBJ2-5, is DVKVTQSSRYLVKRTGEKVFLECVQDMDHENMFWYRQDPGLGLRLIYFSYDVKMKEKGDIPEGYSVSREKKERFSLILESASTNQTSMYLCASSLEISPEKQETQYFGPGTRLLVL.

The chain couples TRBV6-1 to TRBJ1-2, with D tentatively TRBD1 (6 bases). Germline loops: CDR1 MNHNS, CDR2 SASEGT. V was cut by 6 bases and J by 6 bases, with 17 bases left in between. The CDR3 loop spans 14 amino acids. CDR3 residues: CASSSWGPGDGYTF. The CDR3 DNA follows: TGTGCCAGCAGCAGTTGGGGTCCAGGGGATGGCTACACCTTC.

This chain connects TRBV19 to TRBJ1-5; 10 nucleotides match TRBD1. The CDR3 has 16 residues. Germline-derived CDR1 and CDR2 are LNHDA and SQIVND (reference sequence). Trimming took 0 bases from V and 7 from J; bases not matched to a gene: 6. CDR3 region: CASSIETGGAGQPQHF. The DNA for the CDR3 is TGTGCCAGTAGTATAGAGACAGGGGGCGCAGGGCAGCCCCAGCATTTT.

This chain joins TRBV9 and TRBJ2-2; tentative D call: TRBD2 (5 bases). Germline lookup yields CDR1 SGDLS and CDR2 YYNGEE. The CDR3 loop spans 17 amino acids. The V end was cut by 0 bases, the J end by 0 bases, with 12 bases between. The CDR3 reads CASSVDISGTNTGELFF. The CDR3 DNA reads TGTGCCAGCAGCGTAGATATCAGCGGAACGAACACCGGGGAGCTGTTTTTT.

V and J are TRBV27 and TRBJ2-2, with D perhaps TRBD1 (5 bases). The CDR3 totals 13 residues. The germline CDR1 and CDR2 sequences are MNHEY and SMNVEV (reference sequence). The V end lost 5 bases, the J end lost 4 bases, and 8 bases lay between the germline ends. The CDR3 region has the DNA TGTGCCAGCAGTACCCAGGGCACCGGGGAGCTGTTTTTT. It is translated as CASSTQGTGELFF.

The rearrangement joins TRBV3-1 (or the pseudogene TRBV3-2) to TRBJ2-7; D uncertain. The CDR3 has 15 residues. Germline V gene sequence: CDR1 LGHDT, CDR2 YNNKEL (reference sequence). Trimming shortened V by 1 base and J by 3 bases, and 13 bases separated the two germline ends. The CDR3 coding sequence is TGTGCCAGCAGCCAAGGTCAGAGGCTAGTCTACGAGCAGTACTTC. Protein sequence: CASSQGQRLVYEQYF.

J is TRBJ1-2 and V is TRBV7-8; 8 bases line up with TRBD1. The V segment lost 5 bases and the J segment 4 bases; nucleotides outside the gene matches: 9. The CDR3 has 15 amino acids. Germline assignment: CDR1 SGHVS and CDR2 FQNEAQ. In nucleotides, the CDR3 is TGTGCCAGCAGCCCGGAGACAGGGGCTGGCTATGGCTACACCTTC. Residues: CASSPETGAGYGYTF. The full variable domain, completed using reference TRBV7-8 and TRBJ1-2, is GAGVSQSPRYKVAKRGQDVALRCDPISGHVSLFWYQQALGQGPEFLTYFQNEAQLDKSGLPSDRFFAERPEGSVSTLKIQRTQQEDSAVYLCASSPETGAGYGYTFGSGTRLTVV.

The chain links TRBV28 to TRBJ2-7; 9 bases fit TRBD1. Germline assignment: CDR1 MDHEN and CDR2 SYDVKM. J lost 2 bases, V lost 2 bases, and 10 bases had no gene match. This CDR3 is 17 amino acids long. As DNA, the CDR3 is TGTGCCAGCAGTTTACCCCAACAGGGGGCTATAGCCTACGAGCAGTACTTC. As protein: CASSLPQQGAIAYEQYF.

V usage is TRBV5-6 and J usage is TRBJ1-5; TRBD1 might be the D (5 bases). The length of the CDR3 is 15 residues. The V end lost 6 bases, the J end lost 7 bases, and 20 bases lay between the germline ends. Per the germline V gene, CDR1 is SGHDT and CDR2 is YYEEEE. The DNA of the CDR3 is TGTGCCAGCACCCCCCTCTCCCCCGGGGGGCAGCCCCAGCATTTT. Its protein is CASTPLSPGGQPQHF.

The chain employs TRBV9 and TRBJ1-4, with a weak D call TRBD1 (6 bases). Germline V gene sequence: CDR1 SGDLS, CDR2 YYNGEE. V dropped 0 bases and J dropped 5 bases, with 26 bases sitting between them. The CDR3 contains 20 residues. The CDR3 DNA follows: TGTGCCAGCAGCGTAGATGCATTAGATACAACCGGGACAAGAAATGAAAAACTGTTTTTT. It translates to CASSVDALDTTGTRNEKLFF.

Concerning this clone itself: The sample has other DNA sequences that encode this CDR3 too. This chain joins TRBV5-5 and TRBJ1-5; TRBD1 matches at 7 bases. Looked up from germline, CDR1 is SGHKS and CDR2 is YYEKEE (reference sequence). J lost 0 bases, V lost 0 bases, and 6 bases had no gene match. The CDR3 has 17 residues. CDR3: CASSLAGTAYSNQPQHF. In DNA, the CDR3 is TGTGCCAGCAGCTTGGCGGGGACAGCGTATAGCAATCAGCCCCAGCATTTT.

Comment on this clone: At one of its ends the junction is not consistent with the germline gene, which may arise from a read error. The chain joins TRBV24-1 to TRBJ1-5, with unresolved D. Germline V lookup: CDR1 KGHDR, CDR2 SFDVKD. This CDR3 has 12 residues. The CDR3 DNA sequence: TGTGCCTCCAGTTCTGGAGGGCAGCCCCAGCATTTT. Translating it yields CASSSGGQPQHF.

The CDR3 sequence: CASSPRWYNTEAFF. The DNA for the CDR3 is TGTGCCAGCAGCCCGAGGTGGTATAACACTGAAGCTTTCTTT. The V call is TRBV11-2, the J call TRBJ1-1; D is ambiguous. The CDR3 covers 14 residues. V lost 5 bases and J 2 bases, leaving 12 bases between the germline ends. Germline lookup yields CDR1 SGHAT and CDR2 FQNNGV.

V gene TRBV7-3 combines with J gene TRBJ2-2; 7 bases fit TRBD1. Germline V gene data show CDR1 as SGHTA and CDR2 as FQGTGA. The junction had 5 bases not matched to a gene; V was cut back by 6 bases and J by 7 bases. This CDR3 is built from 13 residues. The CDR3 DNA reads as TGTGCCAGCAGGGTACCAGGGGGCGGGGAGCTGTTTTTT. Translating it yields CASRVPGGGELFF.

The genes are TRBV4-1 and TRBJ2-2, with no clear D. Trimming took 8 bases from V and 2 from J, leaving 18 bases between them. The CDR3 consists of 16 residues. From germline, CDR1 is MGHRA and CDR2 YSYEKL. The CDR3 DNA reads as TGCGCCAGCCACAGCCGTAGTGGCACTAACACCGGGGAGCTGTTTTTT. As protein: CASHSRSGTNTGELFF.

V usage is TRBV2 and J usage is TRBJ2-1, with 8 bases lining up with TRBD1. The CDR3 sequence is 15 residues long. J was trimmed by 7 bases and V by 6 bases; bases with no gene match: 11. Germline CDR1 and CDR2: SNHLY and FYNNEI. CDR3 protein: CASRETGAGLNEQFF. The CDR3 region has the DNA TGTGCCAGCAGGGAGACAGGGGCCGGGTTAAATGAGCAGTTCTTC.

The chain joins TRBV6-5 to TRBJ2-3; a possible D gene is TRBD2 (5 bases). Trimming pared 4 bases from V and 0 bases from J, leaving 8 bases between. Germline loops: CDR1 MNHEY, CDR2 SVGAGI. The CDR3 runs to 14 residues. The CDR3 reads CASSSAGSTDTQYF. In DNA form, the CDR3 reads TGTGCCAGCAGTTCTGCGGGCAGCACAGATACGCAGTATTTT.

In nucleotides, the CDR3 is TGTGCCAGCAGCCGATACGCATGGGGCAGGGGGCTGTACACTGAAGCTTTCTTT. This sequence encodes CASSRYAWGRGLYTEAFF. The V gene is TRBV7-3, the J gene TRBJ1-1; 8 bases are shared with TRBD1. CDR1 SGHTA and CDR2 FQGTGA come from the germline V gene. The CDR3 runs 18 residues. V lost 5 bases to trimming and J lost 3 bases; unmatched junction nucleotides: 17.